The clone carrying this T cell receptor beta chain has more than one count but fewer than ten. The antigen is not known. The sample comes from a study of CD8 T cells in ankylosing spondylitis. CDR3 length equals 15 residues. Study observations and caveats: There was reportedly significant enrichment of clones that were disease-linked in matched ankylosing spondylitis synovial fluid. Characteristic, it appeared, of ankylosing spondylitis blood was a TCR beta motif of 7 or 8 highly homologous variants.

TCRdb analysed the 5' RACE reads with MiXCR anew, one entry per CDR3 protein. The table lists fewer than 400,000 distinct CDR3 sequences, under 8.5% of them singletons. The sample taken for sequencing was blood, either unsorted or a sorted T cell fraction (not recorded which). The chain is built from TRBV21-1 and TRBJ2-2. TRBV21-1 is recorded as a pseudogene. This receptor was obtained from a male donor with ankylosing spondylitis. CDR3 region: CASSTDEANTGELFF. CDR3 bases: TGTGCCAGCAGCACGGACGAAGCGAACACCGGGGAGCTGTTTTTT.